This T cell receptor (beta chain) came from a study of cytomegalovirus exposure and HLA in healthy donors. Clones were read by immunoSEQ multiplex PCR, and TCRdb kept only the in-frame ones, dropping some. The sample records 110,000 to 150,000 clones, 85% to 95% being singletons. Study conclusions and caveats: According to a later analysis, TCR clusters from the first cohort tended to co-occur in the 100 to 150 validation repertoires. The study designated some 180 TCR beta chains cytomegalovirus-associated. There were a few CMV-associated chains whose specificity for CMV antigens was confirmed in vitro.

Trimming stripped 3 bases from V and 2 bases from J, with 11 bases between. Per the germline V gene, CDR1 is MNHNS and CDR2 is SASEGT. The CDR3 is 16 amino acids. In regard to this clone: Its matching antigen is unknown.

The specimen sequenced was PBMCs. The chain couples TRBV6-1 to TRBJ2-6, with D perhaps TRBD1 (6 bases). The source is a man between 18 and 29 years old in good health and CMV-seropositive. The chain's CDR3 is CASSEYGGAGANVLTF. CDR3 bases: TGTGCCAGCAGTGAGTATGGGGGCGCTGGGGCCAACGTCCTGACTTTC.